The 14 T cell receptor beta chains reported below all come from one sample, sequenced in a study of a mutant IDH1 vaccine in newly diagnosed glioma. Sample time point: baseline, week 1 (first vaccination visit). As to treatment: pre-vaccination baseline after standard-of-care therapy. Libraries were prepared by immunoSEQ multiplex PCR; TCRdb keeps only in-frame clonotypes and omits some of them. The table records 25,000 to 35,000 clones, over 75% of them present only once. The starting material was PBMCs, obtained from a glioma patient treated with radiotherapy, temozolomide or both. The receptors originated from a man aged 30 to 39 with glioma.

This chain connects TRBV6-1 to TRBJ1-2; possible D gene TRBD1, 5 bases. Germline V gene data show CDR1 as MNHNS and CDR2 as SASEGT. The CDR3 is made up of 15 amino acids. The V end was cut by 0 bases, the J end by 4 bases, with 12 bases between. This chain's CDR3 is CASSEARAGTYGYTF. The CDR3 nucleotides are TGTGCCAGCAGTGAAGCGAGAGCAGGGACCTATGGCTACACCTTC.

V gene TRBV29-1 combines with J gene TRBJ2-5, with TRBD1 identical over 7 bases. From germline, CDR1 is SQVTM and CDR2 ANQGSEA. V dropped 4 bases and J dropped 7; count of bases not matched to a gene: 9. The CDR3 loop spans 13 amino acids. CDR3 protein: CSVAGTAHGTQYF. In DNA, the CDR3 is TGCAGCGTTGCCGGGACAGCTCATGGGACCCAGTACTTC.

The V gene is TRBV25-1, the J gene TRBJ1-1; 7 nucleotides agree with TRBD1. Germline CDR1 and CDR2: MGHDK and SYGVNS. Trimming at V came to 4 bases and at J to 2 bases, leaving 4 bases not matched to a gene. The CDR3 has 14 residues. The CDR3 sequence is CASSGTGVNTEAFF. The CDR3 DNA reads TGTGCCAGCAGTGGGACAGGAGTTAACACTGAAGCTTTCTTT.

The V call is TRBV7-2, the J call TRBJ2-7, with 14 bases aligning to TRBD2. CDR1 and CDR2 (germline): SGHTA, FQGNSA. Trimming removed 5 bases from V and 2 bases from J; junction bases left unmatched: 8. The CDR3 loop spans 17 amino acids. The CDR3 sequence: CASSLTSGRADTYEQYF. CDR3 nucleotides: TGTGCCAGCAGCCTGACTAGCGGGAGGGCCGACACCTACGAGCAGTACTTC.

This clone was recorded a few times. The rearrangement uses TRBV6-1 and TRBJ2-3, with 12 bases fitting TRBD2. The CDR3 totals 15 residues. Germline V gene data show CDR1 as MNHNS and CDR2 as SASEGT. With V trimmed by 4 bases and J by 1 base, 0 bases remained unmatched. This CDR3 reads CASSGLAGGTDTQYF. Written as DNA, the CDR3 is TGTGCCAGCAGTGGACTAGCGGGAGGCACAGATACGCAGTATTTT.

The chain uses TRBV28 and TRBJ2-7; 12 positions match TRBD1. The germline gives CDR1 MDHEN, CDR2 SYDVKM. This CDR3 is 16 amino acids long. With V trimmed by 5 bases and J by 4 bases, 9 bases remained unmatched. The CDR3 DNA follows: TGTGCCAGCAGTCCAGAGGGACAGGGGGCGCCTTACGAGCAGTACTTC. Translated: CASSPEGQGAPYEQYF.

V gene TRBV27 combines with J gene TRBJ1-3; perhaps TRBD1 as D (6 bases). This CDR3 is 14 amino acids long. The V gene lost 8 bases and the J gene lost 2 bases, with 13 bases spanning the gap. The germline V gene has CDR1 MNHEY and CDR2 SMNVEV (reference sequence). In DNA form, the CDR3 reads TGTGCCAGCGCGGACAGATATACTGGAAACACCATATATTTT. Residues: CASADRYTGNTIYF.

The genes are TRBV19 and TRBJ2-1, with D perhaps TRBD1 (6 bases). This CDR3 is built from 14 residues. Germline V gene sequence: CDR1 LNHDA, CDR2 SQIVND (reference sequence). The V gene lost 3 bases and the J gene lost 7 bases, with 13 bases spanning the gap. The chain's CDR3 is CASSIWGRGNEQFF. The CDR3 nucleotides read TGTGCCAGTAGTATTTGGGGTAGGGGGAATGAGCAGTTCTTC.

The chain couples TRBV2 to TRBJ1-2, with a weak D call TRBD1 (5 bases). Germline CDR1 is SNHLY and CDR2 is FYNNEI. CDR3 length equals 14 residues. V lost 4 bases and J lost 4, with 13 bases in between. CDR3 residues: CASSVRDGSYGYTF. In DNA form, the CDR3 reads TGTGCCAGCAGTGTTCGGGACGGCAGCTATGGCTACACCTTC.

CDR3 protein: CAWSAVSDTQYF. The CDR3 region has the DNA TGTGCCTGGAGTGCGGTTTCAGATACGCAGTATTTT. This chain links TRBV30 with TRBJ2-3, with no clear D. This CDR3 comprises 12 residues. Germline CDR1 is GTSNPN and CDR2 is SVGIG (reference sequence). The ends were cut back, 1 base at V and 4 bases at J, with 6 bases in the middle.

There are a few counts of this clone. CDR3 protein: CASSLGWVDSPLHF. The CDR3 bases are TGCGCCAGCAGCTTGGGATGGGTTGATTCACCCCTCCACTTT. The gene calls are TRBV5-1 and TRBJ1-6; no definite D call. Trimming left V 0 bases short and J 8 bases short, with 9 bases between. Germline V gene data show CDR1 as SGHRS and CDR2 as YFSETQ. The CDR3 runs to 14 residues. Full variable domain (rest looked up from reference TRBV5-1 and TRBJ1-6): KAGVTQTPRYLIKTRGQQVTLSCSPISGHRSVSWYQQTPGQGLQFLFEYFSETQRNKGNFPGRFSGRQFSNSRSEMNVSTLELGDSALYLCASSLGWVDSPLHFGNGTRLTVT.

V is TRBV5-4 and J is TRBJ2-7; 10 positions match TRBD2. The CDR3 is 15 amino acids. Unmatched junction bases numbered 5, after V lost 3 bases and J lost 2 bases. CDR1 and CDR2 from the germline V gene are SGHNT and YYREEE (reference sequence). As DNA, the CDR3 is TGTGCCAGCAGCTCAGGACTAGCGGTCCCCTACGAGCAGTACTTC. Residues: CASSSGLAVPYEQYF.

The rearrangement links TRBV6-6 to TRBJ1-6; D might be TRBD1 (5 bases). CDR1 MNHNY and CDR2 SVGAGI come from the germline V gene (reference sequence). Trimming shortened V by 9 bases and J by 11 bases, and 20 bases separated the two germline ends. The CDR3 covers 14 residues. CDR3 bases: TGTGCCAGTAGTAGGGGTAAGGGGAAGGCACCCCTCCACTTT. This encodes CASSRGKGKAPLHF.

The sample holds a few counts of this clone. V usage is TRBV18 and J usage is TRBJ2-5; D uncertain. V shed 4 bases and J shed 1 base, with 10 bases lying between them. Germline CDR1 KGHSH, CDR2 LQKENI. The CDR3 has 14 amino acids. CDR3 DNA: TGTGCCAGCTCACTTCGTCACAGCCAAGAGACCCAGTACTTC. It codes for CASSLRHSQETQYF.